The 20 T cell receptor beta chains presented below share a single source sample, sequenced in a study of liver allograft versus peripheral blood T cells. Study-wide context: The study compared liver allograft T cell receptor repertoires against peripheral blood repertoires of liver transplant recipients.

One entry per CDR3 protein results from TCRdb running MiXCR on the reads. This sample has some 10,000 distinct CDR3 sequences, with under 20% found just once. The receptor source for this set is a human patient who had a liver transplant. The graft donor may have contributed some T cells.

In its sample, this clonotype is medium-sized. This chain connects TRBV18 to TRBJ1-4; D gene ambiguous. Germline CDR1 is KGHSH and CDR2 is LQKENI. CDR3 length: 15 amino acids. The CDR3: CASATGSATNEKLFF. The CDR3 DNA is TGTGCTTCAGCTACGGGGTCAGCAACTAATGAAAAACTGTTTTTT.

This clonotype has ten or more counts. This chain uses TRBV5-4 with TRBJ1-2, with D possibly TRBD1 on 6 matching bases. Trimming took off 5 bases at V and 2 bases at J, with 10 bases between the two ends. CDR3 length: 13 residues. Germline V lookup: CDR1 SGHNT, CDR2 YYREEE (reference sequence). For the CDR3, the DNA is TGTGCCAGCAGTTACGACAGGAACTATGGCTACACCTTC. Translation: CASSYDRNYGYTF. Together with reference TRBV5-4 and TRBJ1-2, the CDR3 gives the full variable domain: ETGVTQSPTHLIKTRGQQVTLRCSSQSGHNTVSWYQQALGQGPQFIFQYYREEENGRGNFPPRFSGLQFPNYSSELNVNALELDDSALYLCASSYDRNYGYTFGSGTRLTVV.

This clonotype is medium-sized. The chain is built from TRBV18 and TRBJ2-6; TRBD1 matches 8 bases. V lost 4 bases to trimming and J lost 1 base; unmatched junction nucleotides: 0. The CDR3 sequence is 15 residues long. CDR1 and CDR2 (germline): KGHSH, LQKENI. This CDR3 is CASSRTGSGANVLTF. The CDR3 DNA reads TGTGCCAGCTCACGGACAGGGTCTGGGGCCAACGTCCTGACTTTC.

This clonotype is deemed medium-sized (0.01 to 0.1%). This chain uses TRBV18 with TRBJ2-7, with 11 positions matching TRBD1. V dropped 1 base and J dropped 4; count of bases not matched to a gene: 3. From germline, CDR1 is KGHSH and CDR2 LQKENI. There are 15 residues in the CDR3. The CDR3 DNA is TGTGCCAGCTCACCACTTGGACAGGGGGCATACGAGCAGTACTTC. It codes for CASSPLGQGAYEQYF.

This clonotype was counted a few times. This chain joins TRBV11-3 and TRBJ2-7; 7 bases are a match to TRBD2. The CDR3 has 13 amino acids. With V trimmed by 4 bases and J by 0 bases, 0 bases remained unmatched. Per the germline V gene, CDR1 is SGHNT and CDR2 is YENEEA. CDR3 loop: CASSSGGSYEQYF. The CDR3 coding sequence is TGTGCCAGCAGCTCGGGGGGCTCCTACGAGCAGTACTTC.

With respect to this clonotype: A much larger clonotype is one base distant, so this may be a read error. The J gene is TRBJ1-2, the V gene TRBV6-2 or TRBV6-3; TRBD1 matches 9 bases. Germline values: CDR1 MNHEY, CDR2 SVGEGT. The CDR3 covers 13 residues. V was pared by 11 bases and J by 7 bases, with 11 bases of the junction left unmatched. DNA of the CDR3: TGTGCCGGCACCCACAGGGGGCTGAGTGGCTACACCTTC. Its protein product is CAGTHRGLSGYTF.

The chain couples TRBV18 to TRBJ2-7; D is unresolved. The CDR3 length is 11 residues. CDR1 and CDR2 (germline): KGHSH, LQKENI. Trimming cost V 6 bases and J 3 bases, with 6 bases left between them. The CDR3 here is CASSGFYEQYF. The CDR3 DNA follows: TGTGCCAGCTCGGGTTTCTACGAGCAGTACTTC.

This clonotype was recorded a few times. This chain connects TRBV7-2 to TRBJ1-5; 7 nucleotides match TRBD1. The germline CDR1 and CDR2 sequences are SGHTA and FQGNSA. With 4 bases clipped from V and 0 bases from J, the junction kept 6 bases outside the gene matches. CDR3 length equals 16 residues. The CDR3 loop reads CASSSQGTNSNQPQHF. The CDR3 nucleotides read TGTGCCAGCAGCTCACAGGGGACGAATAGCAATCAGCCCCAGCATTTT.

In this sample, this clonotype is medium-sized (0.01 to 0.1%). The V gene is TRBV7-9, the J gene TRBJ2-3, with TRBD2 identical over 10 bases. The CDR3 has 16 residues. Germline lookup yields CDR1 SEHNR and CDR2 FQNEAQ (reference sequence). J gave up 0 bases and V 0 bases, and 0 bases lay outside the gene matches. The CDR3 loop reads CASSLAAGGSTDTQYF. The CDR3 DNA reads TGTGCCAGCAGCTTAGCAGCGGGGGGGAGCACAGATACGCAGTATTTT.

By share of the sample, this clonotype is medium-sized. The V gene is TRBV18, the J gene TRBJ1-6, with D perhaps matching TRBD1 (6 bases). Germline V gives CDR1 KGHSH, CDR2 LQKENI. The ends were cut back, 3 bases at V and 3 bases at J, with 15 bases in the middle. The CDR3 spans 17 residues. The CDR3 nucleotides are TGTGCCAGCTCACCGAGGGGGATTCCCCTCTATAATTCACCCCTCCACTTT. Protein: CASSPRGIPLYNSPLHF.

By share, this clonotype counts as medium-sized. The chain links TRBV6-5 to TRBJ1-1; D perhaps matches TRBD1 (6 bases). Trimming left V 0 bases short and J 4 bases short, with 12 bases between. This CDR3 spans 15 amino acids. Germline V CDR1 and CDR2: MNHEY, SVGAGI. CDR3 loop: CASSYSGGVGTEAFF. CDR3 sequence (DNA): TGTGCCAGCAGTTACTCCGGGGGCGTCGGCACTGAAGCTTTCTTT.

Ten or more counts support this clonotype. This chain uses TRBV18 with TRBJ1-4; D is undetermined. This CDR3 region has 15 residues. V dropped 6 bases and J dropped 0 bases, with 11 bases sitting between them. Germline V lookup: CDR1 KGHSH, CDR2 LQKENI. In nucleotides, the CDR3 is TGTGCCAGCTCGCCCCGAGTCTCAACTAATGAAAAACTGTTTTTT. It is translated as CASSPRVSTNEKLFF. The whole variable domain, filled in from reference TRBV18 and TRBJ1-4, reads NAGVMQNPRHLVRRRGQEARLRCSPMKGHSHVYWYRQLPEEGLKFMVYLQKENIIDESGMPKERFSAEFPKEGPSILRIQQVVRGDSAAYFCASSPRVSTNEKLFFGSGTQLSVL.

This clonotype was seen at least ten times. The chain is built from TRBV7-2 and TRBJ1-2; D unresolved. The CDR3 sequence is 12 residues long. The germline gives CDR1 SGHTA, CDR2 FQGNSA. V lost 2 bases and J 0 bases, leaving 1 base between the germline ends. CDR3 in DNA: TGTGCCAGCAGCTTAACTAACTATGGCTACACCTTC. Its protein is CASSLTNYGYTF.

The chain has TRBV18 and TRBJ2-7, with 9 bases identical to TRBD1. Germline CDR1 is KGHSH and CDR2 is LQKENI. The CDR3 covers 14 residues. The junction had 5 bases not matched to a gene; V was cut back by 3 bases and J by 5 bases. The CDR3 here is CASSPGTGYNEQYF. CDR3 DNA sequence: TGTGCCAGCTCACCCGGGACAGGGTACAACGAGCAGTACTTC.

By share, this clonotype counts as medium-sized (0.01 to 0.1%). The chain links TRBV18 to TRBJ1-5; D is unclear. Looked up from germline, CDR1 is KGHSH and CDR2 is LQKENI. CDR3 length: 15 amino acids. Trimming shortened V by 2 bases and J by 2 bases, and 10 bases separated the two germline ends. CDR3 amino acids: CASSPGPLGNQPQHF. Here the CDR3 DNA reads TGTGCCAGCTCACCAGGCCCCTTAGGCAATCAGCCCCAGCATTTT.

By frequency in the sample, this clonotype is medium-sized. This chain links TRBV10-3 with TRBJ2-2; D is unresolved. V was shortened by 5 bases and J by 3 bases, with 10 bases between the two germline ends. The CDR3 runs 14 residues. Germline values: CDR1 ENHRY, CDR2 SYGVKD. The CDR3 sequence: CAISTLQYTGELFF. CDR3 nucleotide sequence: TGTGCCATCAGTACTTTACAGTACACCGGGGAGCTGTTTTTT.

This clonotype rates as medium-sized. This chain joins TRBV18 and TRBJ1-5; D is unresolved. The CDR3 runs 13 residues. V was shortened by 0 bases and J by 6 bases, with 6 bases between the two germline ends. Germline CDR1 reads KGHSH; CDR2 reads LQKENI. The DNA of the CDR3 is TGTGCCAGCTCACCACCCTCTGGTCAGCCCCAGCATTTT. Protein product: CASSPPSGQPQHF.

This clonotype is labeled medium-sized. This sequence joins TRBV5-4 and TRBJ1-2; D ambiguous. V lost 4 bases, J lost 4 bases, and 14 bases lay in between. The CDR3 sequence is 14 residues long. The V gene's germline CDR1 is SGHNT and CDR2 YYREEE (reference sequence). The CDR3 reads CASSPGKDSYGYTF. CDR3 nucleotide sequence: TGTGCCAGCAGCCCAGGCAAGGATAGCTATGGCTACACCTTC.

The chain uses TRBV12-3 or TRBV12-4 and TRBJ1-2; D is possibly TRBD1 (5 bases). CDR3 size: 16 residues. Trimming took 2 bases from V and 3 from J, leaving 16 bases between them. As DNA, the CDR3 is TGTGCCAGCAGTTTAAGGCTCACCGGGACGGACTATGGCTACACCTTC. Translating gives CASSLRLTGTDYGYTF.

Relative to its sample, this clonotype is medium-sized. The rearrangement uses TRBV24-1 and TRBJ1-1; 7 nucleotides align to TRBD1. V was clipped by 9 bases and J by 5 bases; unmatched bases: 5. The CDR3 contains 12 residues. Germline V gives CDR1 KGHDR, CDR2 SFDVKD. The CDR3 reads CATPAGGTEAFF. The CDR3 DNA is TGTGCCACCCCGGCAGGGGGAACTGAAGCTTTCTTT.